Listed below are T cell receptor beta chains from one sample, sequenced in a study of T cells after posttransplantation cyclophosphamide. Sequencing used immunoSEQ multiplex PCR; TCRdb keeps in-frame clones, though not all of them. This repertoire holds 20,000 to 25,000 clones, and none appear only once. The source was PBMCs, collected after allogeneic stem cell transplant with posttransplant cyclophosphamide. The receptor set was obtained from a male patient aged 18-29 years who received an allogeneic stem cell transplant from a related donor, was CMV-positive, and had no GVHD. Some of the T cells may derive from the graft donor. The CDR3 runs from the conserved cysteine through the conserved F or W. The D gene is left open where the match is weak. The size of a clone is reported for some rows only, either as once, few or many, or as a class for expanded clones.

few | - | TRBJ1-1 | TRBV6-1 | TGTGCCAGCAGTTGGCGTGGGCCGGATAATGAAGCTTTCTTT | CASSWRGPDNEAFF
many | TRBD2 | TRBJ2-1 | TRBV4-1 | TGCGCCAGCAGCCAAGATCCAGCGGGGGGAGCCTACAATGAGCAGTTCTTC | CASSQDPAGGAYNEQFF
many | TRBD1 | TRBJ1-1 | TRBV10-1 | TGCGCCAGCAGTGCTACAGGGGGGGGCACTGAAGCTTTCTTT | CASSATGGGTEAFF
many | - | TRBJ1-3 | TRBV28 | TGTGCCAGCAGGCCACGGGGGGCTGGCGGAAACACCATATATTTT | CASRPRGAGGNTIYF
many | - | TRBJ2-1 | TRBV28 | TGTGCCAGCAGTAGCTCTGACAGTAGGGATGAGCAGTTCTTC | CASSSSDSRDEQFF
many | - | TRBJ2-1 | TRBV10-1 | TGCGCCAGCAGTTTGCGGGTCAGCTCCTACAATGAGCAGTTCTTC | CASSLRVSSYNEQFF
many | - | TRBJ2-5 | TRBV19 | TGTGCCAGTAGGTCGGAGGGTTCCCAAGAGACCCAGTACTTC | CASRSEGSQETQYF
many | - | TRBJ2-1 | TRBV7-2 | TGTGCCAGCAGCTTTTTAGTGAGCTCCTACAATGAGCAGTTCTTC | CASSFLVSSYNEQFF
many | TRBD1 | TRBJ2-7 | TRBV11-2 | TGTGCCAGCAGCTTAGAGACAGGGTCCTACGAGCAGTACTTC | CASSLETGSYEQYF
many | TRBD1 | TRBJ1-2 | TRBV19 | TGTGCCAGTAGACCGGAAGGACAGGGTAGCTACACCTTC | CASRPEGQGSYTF
few | TRBD1 | TRBJ2-2 | TRBV4-1 | TGCGCCAGCAGCCACCCGACAGGGGGGGGCCGGGAGCTGTTTTTT | CASSHPTGGGRELFF
many | - | TRBJ2-5 | TRBV21-1 | TGTGCCAGCAGCAAAGGAGGGGACACGTACCAAGAGACCCAGTACTTC | CASSKGGDTYQETQYF
many | - | TRBJ1-1 | TRBV28 | TGTGCCAGCAGTTCCGTCGCCGGGAGGTACACTGAAGCTTTCTTT | CASSSVAGRYTEAFF
many | - | TRBJ2-7 | TRBV10-3 | TGTGCCATCGCTGACGCGGGCCTACAGTACGAGCAGTACTTC | CAIADAGLQYEQYF
many | TRBD1 | TRBJ2-7 | TRBV13 | TGTGCCAGCAGGTTGACAGGGGGAGGTTACGAGCAGTACTTC | CASRLTGGGYEQYF
many | TRBD2 | TRBJ2-5 | TRBV7-9 | TGTGCCAGCAGCCCCCCCGGGGCTAGCGGGGAGACCCAGTACTTC | CASSPPGASGETQYF
many | - | TRBJ1-1 | TRBV7-8 | TGTGCCAGCAGGGTGGGAGGGGTGAACACTGAAGCTTTCTTT | CASRVGGVNTEAFF
many | TRBD1 | TRBJ1-2 | TRBV29-1 | TGCAGCGTTGTAACCGGGACAGGGCGGGGCTATGGCTACACCTTC | CSVVTGTGRGYGYTF
many | - | TRBJ1-2 | TRBV21-1 | TGTGCCAGCAACTTATACGGGAGCGGCTACACCTTC | CASNLYGSGYTF
many | - | TRBJ1-1 | TRBV19 | TGTGCCAGTTCTCTCTTCAGTAACACTGAAGCTTTCTTT | CASSLFSNTEAFF
many | - | TRBJ1-4 | TRBV9 | TGTGCCAGCAGCGTAGGTGACAGCCCGAATGAAAAACTGTTTTTT | CASSVGDSPNEKLFF
many | - | TRBJ2-2 | TRBV7-9 | TGTGCCAGCAGCTTGTATATATCCGGTTACACCGGGGAGCTGTTTTTT | CASSLYISGYTGELFF
many | - | TRBJ2-7 | TRBV4-1 | TGCGCCAGCAGCCAACTAGGACTCCCCACCTACGAGCAGTACTTC | CASSQLGLPTYEQYF
many | TRBD1 | TRBJ1-5 | TRBV10-3 | TGTGCCATCGGACAGGGAACGTTCCAGCCCCAGCATTTT | CAIGQGTFQPQHF
many | - | TRBJ1-1 | TRBV9 | TGTGCCAGCAGCGTAGTGGGGGAGGCTGAAGCTTTCTTT | CASSVVGEAEAFF
many | TRBD1 | TRBJ2-7 | TRBV19 | TGTGCCAGTAGTATGGGACAGGGGGGATACGAGCAGTACTTC | CASSMGQGGYEQYF
many | - | TRBJ1-1 | TRBV13 | TGTGCCAGCAGCAACCCCCAAGAGGGTGGGACTGAAGCTTTCTTT | CASSNPQEGGTEAFF
few | - | TRBJ2-5 | TRBV7-9 | TGTGCCAGCAGCTTCCGGGGGACCCAGTACTTC | CASSFRGTQYF
many | TRBD2 | TRBJ2-7 | TRBV9 | TGTGCCAGCAGCGTCAGCGGGGGCTACTACGAGCAGTACTTC | CASSVSGGYYEQYF
many | TRBD1 | TRBJ1-2 | TRBV2 | TGTGCCAGCAGACTCCAGGGGGGTGGTGGCTACACCTTC | CASRLQGGGGYTF
many | - | TRBJ1-1 | TRBV19 | TGTGCCAGTAGTTACCTCGGCGGGGGAATCGGCACTGAAGCTTTCTTT | CASSYLGGGIGTEAFF
many | TRBD2 | TRBJ2-1 | TRBV14 | TGTGCCAGCAGCCCCCGACTAGCTAGCCTCGGGGAGCAGTTCTTC | CASSPRLASLGEQFF
many | - | TRBJ1-2 | TRBV28 | TGTGCCAGCAGACCGTTCGGTAGGGGTGGCTACACCTTC | CASRPFGRGGYTF
few | - | TRBJ2-5 | TRBV30 | TGTGCCTGGAGTGTGGGGAGGCTAGAGACCCAGTACTTC | CAWSVGRLETQYF
many | - | TRBJ2-3 | TRBV2 | TGTGCCAGCAGTGGCTACGGGAGTGAGACAGATACGCAGTATTTT | CASSGYGSETDTQYF
many | TRBD1 | TRBJ1-6 | TRBV6-6 | TGTGCCAGCAGTCCAGCGGACAGGGTAGCGTCACCCCTCCACTTT | CASSPADRVASPLHF
many | TRBD2 | TRBJ2-5 | TRBV29-1 | TGCAGCATTTACAGCGGGGGGCCATGGGAGACCCAGTACTTC | CSIYSGGPWETQYF
many | TRBD2 | TRBJ2-3 | TRBV4-1 | TGCGCCAGCAGCCAAGATGGAATGGGGGGGGTTTTAGACACGCAGTATTTT | CASSQDGMGGVLDTQYF
many | - | TRBJ2-7 | TRBV5-1 | TGCGCCAGCAGGGAGGGGGCAGGGTCCTACGAGCAGTACTTC | CASREGAGSYEQYF
many | - | TRBJ1-2 | TRBV18 | TGTGCCAGCTCACCGGGGGGGCAAGCCTCCTATGGCTACACCTTC | CASSPGGQASYGYTF
many | TRBD2 | TRBJ2-5 | TRBV5-1 | TGCGCCAGCAGCTTGGAGCGGGGGCCGTTCCAAGAGACCCAGTACTTC | CASSLERGPFQETQYF
many | TRBD2 | TRBJ2-3 | TRBV7-6 | TGTGCCAGCAGCATGACTAGCGGAGGAATCACAGATACGCAGTATTTT | CASSMTSGGITDTQYF
- | TRBD1 | TRBJ2-7 | TRBV4-2 | TGTGCCAGCAGCCAGGGCCCGGGACAGGGAACCTACGAGCAGTACTTC | CASSQGPGQGTYEQYF
few | TRBD1 | TRBJ2-5 | TRBV11-1 | TGTGCCAGCAGCCCAAATACGGGACAGGGGGAAGAGACCCAGTACTTC | CASSPNTGQGEETQYF
many | TRBD1 | TRBJ2-1 | TRBV18 | TGTGCCAGCTCACTGGGACAGGGATCCTACAATGAGCAGTTCTTC | CASSLGQGSYNEQFF
many | - | TRBJ2-7 | TRBV5-1 | TGCGCCAGCAGCTTCAGGGACTACGAGCAGTACTTC | CASSFRDYEQYF
many | TRBD1 | TRBJ2-3 | TRBV6-5 | TGTGCCAGCAGTTACCGGGCCGGGACAGGGACAGATACGCAGTATTTT | CASSYRAGTGTDTQYF
many | TRBD2 | TRBJ2-7 | TRBV5-1 | TGCGCCAGTCGGCGGTGGGGGGGACCCTACGAGCAGTACTTC | CASRRWGGPYEQYF
many | - | TRBJ1-4 | TRBV7-2 | TGTGCCAGCAGCTTAGCGCTGCTGACAGGTGGGGAAAAACTGTTTTTT | CASSLALLTGGEKLFF
many | - | TRBJ2-6 | TRBV2 | TGTGCCAGCAGTACAGGGTCTGGGGCCAACGTCCTGACTTTC | CASSTGSGANVLTF